This TCR beta chain was captured in a study of cytomegalovirus exposure and HLA in healthy donors. The germline V gene has CDR1 LGHNA and CDR2 YSLEER. After removal of 3 bases from V and 2 bases from J, the junction contained 2 bases not matched to a gene. This CDR3 is built from 15 residues. The data were produced by immunoSEQ multiplex PCR, yet TCRdb's version contains in-frame clones alone and is incomplete. Altogether tens of thousands of clones are present, 90% to 95% being singletons, with the ten largest covering about 4.2%. The source of this sequence is a man younger than 35 in good health and CMV-seropositive. The rearrangement links TRBV4-3 to TRBJ2-3; TRBD1 agrees at 10 bases. Sequenced: PBMCs. CDR3 loop: CASSHGTGVTDTQYF. CDR3 nucleotides: TGCGCCAGCAGCCACGGGACAGGGGTCACAGATACGCAGTATTTT.